Judged by abundance, the clone carrying this T cell receptor beta chain is medium-sized. Its antigen is currently unknown. The data were obtained in a study of sequential checkpoint blockade in melanoma. Notes on the study in general: T-cell fraction and clonality followed PD-L1 and CD8+ counts, not mutational load.

Assay: immunoSEQ multiplex PCR; the TCRdb copy retains only in-frame clones and omits some. The table records over 2,000 clones, more than 20% of them present only once. The CDR3 extends over 14 amino acids. V was clipped by 0 bases and J by 9 bases, with 9 bases between them. Germline CDR1 is MNHNS and CDR2 is SASEGT. The treatment is: randomized to nivolumab then ipilimumab (arm A) or the reverse (arm B). The sequence derives from a human donor with melanoma. V is TRBV6-1 and J is TRBJ1-6, with unresolved D. The sample was tumor tissue (inferred from file names), taken from a patient given nivolumab and ipilimumab in sequence. For the CDR3, the DNA is TGTGCCAGCAGTGAAGCGGACGGCGCTTCACCCCTCCACTTT. Protein product: CASSEADGASPLHF.